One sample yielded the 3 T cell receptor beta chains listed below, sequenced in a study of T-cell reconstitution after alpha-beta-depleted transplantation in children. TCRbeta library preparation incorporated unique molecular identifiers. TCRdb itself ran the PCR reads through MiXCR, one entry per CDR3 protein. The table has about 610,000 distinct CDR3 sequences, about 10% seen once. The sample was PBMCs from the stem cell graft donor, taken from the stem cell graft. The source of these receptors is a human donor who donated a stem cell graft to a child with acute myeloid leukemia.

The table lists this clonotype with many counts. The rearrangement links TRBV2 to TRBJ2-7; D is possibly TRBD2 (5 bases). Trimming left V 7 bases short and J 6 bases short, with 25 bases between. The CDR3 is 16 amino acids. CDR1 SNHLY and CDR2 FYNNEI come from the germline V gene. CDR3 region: CASTRRMVVDWGEQYF. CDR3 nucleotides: TGTGCCAGCACCCGAAGAATGGTGGTGGACTGGGGCGAGCAGTACTTC. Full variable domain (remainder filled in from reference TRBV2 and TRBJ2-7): EPEVTQTPSHQVTQMGQEVILRCVPISNHLYFYWYRQILGQKVEFLVSFYNNEISEKSEIFDDQFSVERPDGSNFTLKIRSTKLEDSAMYFCASTRRMVVDWGEQYFGPGTRLTVT.

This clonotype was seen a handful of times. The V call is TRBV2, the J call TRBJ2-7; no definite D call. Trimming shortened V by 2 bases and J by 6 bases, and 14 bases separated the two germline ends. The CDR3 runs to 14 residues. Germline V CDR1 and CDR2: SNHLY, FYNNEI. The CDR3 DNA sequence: TGTGCCAGCAGTGAAATGGGGTTTATAGGCGAGCAGTACTTC. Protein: CASSEMGFIGEQYF.

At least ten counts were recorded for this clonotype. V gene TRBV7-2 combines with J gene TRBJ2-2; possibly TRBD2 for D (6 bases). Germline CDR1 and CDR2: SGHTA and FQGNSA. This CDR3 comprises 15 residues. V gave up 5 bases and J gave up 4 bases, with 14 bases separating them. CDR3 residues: CASSRDSSSTGELFF. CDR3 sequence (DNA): TGTGCCAGCAGCCGGGACTCGTCAAGCACCGGGGAGCTGTTTTTT.